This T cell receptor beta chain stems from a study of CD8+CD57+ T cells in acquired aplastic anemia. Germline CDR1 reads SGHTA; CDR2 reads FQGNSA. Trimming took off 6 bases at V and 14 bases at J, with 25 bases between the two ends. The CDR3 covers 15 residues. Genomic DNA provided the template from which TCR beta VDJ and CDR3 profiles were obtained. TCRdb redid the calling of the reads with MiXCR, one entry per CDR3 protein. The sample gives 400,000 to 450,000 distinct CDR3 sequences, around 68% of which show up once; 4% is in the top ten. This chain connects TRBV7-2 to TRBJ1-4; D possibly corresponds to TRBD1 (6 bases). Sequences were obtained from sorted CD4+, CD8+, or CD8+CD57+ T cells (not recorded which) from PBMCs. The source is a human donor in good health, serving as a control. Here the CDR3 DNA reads TGTGCCAGCAGGGCCAGGAGATGGGGGCGTGAAACTCTGTTTTTT. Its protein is CASRARRWGRETLFF.